This T cell receptor (beta chain) was observed in a study of molecular identifiers for immune sequencing clone quantification. In the study overall: Four portions were sequenced after RNA from roughly 18,000 or 92,000 naive CD8 cells was split five ways in replicates. Points from the study as a whole: The study found clones above 20 RNA copies held over 99% of effector molecules and under 1% in naive cells.

The CDR3 runs to 18 residues. Per the germline V gene, CDR1 is MNHNS and CDR2 is SASEGT. About this clonotype itself: As yet, its antigen is unknown. A much larger clone sits a single nucleotide away, making a read error possible.

Previously described methods and listed TCR primers were used for bulk TCR libraries. TCRdb analysed the PCR reads with MiXCR anew, one entry per CDR3 protein. The sample lists more than 450,000 distinct CDR3 sequences, around 25% occurring once. Sequencing was carried out using naive CD8+ T cells from blood, with Jurkat cell RNA spiked in. Described subset: FACS-sorted CD8+CD4-CCR7+CD45RA+ naive T cells. This TCR came from a human donor in good health. Some libraries in this study had Jurkat cell RNA spiked in. This chain links TRBV6-1 with TRBJ1-1; D is perhaps TRBD1 (5 bases). The CDR3 DNA reads TGTGCCAGCAGTGAAGCTTTGTCACCGGGGCAGTTGAACACTGAAGTTTTCTTT. Residues: CASSEALSPGQLNTEVFF.